The 9 T cell receptor beta chains below were found in one sample sequenced in a study of T cell responses to AZD1222 COVID-19 vaccine. Data came from immunoSEQ multiplex PCR; TCRdb stores just in-frame clones and leaves some out. Among about 120,000 clones listed, 86% were seen once. Source: peripheral blood, taken 28 days after the second AZD1222 dose. The receptor set was obtained from an adult who received the AZD1222 COVID-19 vaccine.

This chain connects TRBV28 to TRBJ1-2, with D uncertain. V was clipped by 6 bases and J by 8 bases, with 16 bases between them. The CDR3 runs 13 residues. Germline V CDR1 and CDR2: MDHEN, SYDVKM. This CDR3 reads CASSSSGLGGYTF. CDR3 in DNA: TGTGCCAGCAGCTCCTCTGGGTTGGGGGGCTACACCTTC.

The sample holds one count of this clone. The CDR3 DNA sequence: TGTGCCAGCAGTTACAATCGGAACAGGGGGAACACTGAAGCTTTCTTT. This sequence encodes CASSYNRNRGNTEAFF. The rearrangement links TRBV6-2 or TRBV6-3 to TRBJ1-1, with 7 bases aligning to TRBD1. Trimming removed 2 bases from V and 1 base from J; junction bases left unmatched: 7. Germline CDR1 MNHEY, CDR2 SVGEGT. CDR3 length equals 16 residues.

The J gene is TRBJ2-1, the V gene TRBV7-3; TRBD1 matches at 10 bases. The germline gives CDR1 SGHTA, CDR2 FQGTGA. The CDR3 sequence is 15 residues long. J was trimmed by 7 bases and V by 8 bases; bases with no gene match: 11. The CDR3 coding sequence is TGTGCCAGCGCAGGTGGGGGACAGGGGAGGAATGAGCAGTTCTTC. Residues: CASAGGGQGRNEQFF.

V usage is TRBV30 and J usage is TRBJ1-2, with TRBD1 as a possible D gene (6 bases). The germline gives CDR1 GTSNPN, CDR2 SVGIG (reference sequence). With 1 base removed from V and 8 bases from J, the gap between germline ends came to 23 bases. This CDR3 is 16 amino acids long. Here the CDR3 reads CAWSDRDTSLREGYTF. The CDR3 coding sequence is TGTGCCTGGAGTGACCGGGACACTTCCCTGAGGGAGGGCTACACCTTC.

This chain joins TRBV27 and TRBJ1-1, with 7 nucleotides matching TRBD1. CDR3 length: 15 amino acids. With V trimmed by 6 bases and J by 4 bases, 11 bases remained unmatched. Germline CDR1 and CDR2: MNHEY and SMNVEV (reference sequence). In nucleotides, the CDR3 is TGTGCCAGCAGGTGGTCCGCAGGGGGGCGCACTGAAGCTTTCTTT. It encodes CASRWSAGGRTEAFF.

The CDR3 coding sequence is TGTGCCTGGAGTAGGGATTTAGGTGAGCAGTACTTC. Translating it yields CAWSRDLGEQYF. The gene calls are TRBV30 and TRBJ2-7; unclear D gene. The CDR3 totals 12 residues. Per the germline V gene, CDR1 is GTSNPN and CDR2 is SVGIG (reference sequence). V dropped 2 bases and J dropped 7 bases, with 12 bases sitting between them.

The chain has TRBV9 and TRBJ2-3; no firm D call. The V end lost 2 bases, the J end lost 6 bases, and 10 bases lay between the germline ends. CDR3 size: 13 residues. The V gene's germline CDR1 is SGDLS and CDR2 YYNGEE. CDR3 protein: CASSVSQADTQYF. The CDR3 DNA is TGTGCCAGCAGCGTGAGCCAGGCGGATACGCAGTATTTT.

This chain links TRBV7-9 with TRBJ2-7, with D maybe TRBD2 (6 bases). Germline CDR1 is SEHNR and CDR2 is FQNEAQ (reference sequence). The CDR3 spans 15 residues. V was cut by 2 bases and J by 7 bases, with 18 bases left in between. The CDR3 loop reads CASSLMAGAEGEQYF. The CDR3 nucleotides read TGTGCCAGCAGCTTAATGGCCGGGGCGGAGGGGGAGCAGTACTTC.

V gene TRBV5-1 combines with J gene TRBJ1-2; D is perhaps TRBD1 (5 bases). The CDR3 runs to 13 residues. V was cut by 3 bases and J by 10 bases, with 16 bases left in between. Looked up from germline, CDR1 is SGHRS and CDR2 is YFSETQ. The CDR3 spells CASSSGGPTDYTF. The CDR3 coding sequence is TGCGCCAGCAGCTCCGGGGGACCCACTGACTACACCTTC. Supplemented by reference TRBV5-1 and TRBJ1-2, the full variable domain reads KAGVTQTPRYLIKTRGQQVTLSCSPISGHRSVSWYQQTPGQGLQFLFEYFSETQRNKGNFPGRFSGRQFSNSRSEMNVSTLELGDSALYLCASSSGGPTDYTFGSGTRLTVV.